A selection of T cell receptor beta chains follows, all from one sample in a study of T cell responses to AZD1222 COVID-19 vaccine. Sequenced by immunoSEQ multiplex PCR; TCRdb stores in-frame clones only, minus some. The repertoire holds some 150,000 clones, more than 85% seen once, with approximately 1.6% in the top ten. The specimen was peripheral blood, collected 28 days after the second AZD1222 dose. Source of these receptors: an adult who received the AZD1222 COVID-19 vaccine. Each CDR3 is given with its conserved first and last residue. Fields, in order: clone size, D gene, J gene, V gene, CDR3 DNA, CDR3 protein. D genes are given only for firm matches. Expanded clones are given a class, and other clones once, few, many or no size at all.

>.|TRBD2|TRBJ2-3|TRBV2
TGTGCCAGCAGTGAACTCCCGGGGGGGCTGAATACGCAGTATTTT
CASSELPGGLNTQYF
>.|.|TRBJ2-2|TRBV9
TGTGCCAGCAGCGTGAACAGTCAAAACACCGGGGAGCTGTTTTTT
CASSVNSQNTGELFF
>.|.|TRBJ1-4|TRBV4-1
TGCGCCAGCAGCCTGGCCGGGGACACCCTAAGGAGGAAACTGTTTTTT
CASSLAGDTLRRKLFF
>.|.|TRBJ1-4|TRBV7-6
TGTGCCAGCAGCTTAGGGTCCGGATCTAATGAAAAACTGTTTTTT
CASSLGSGSNEKLFF
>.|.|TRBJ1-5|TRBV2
TGTGCCAGCAGTGTGGAGACGGGGCAGCCCCAGCATTTT
CASSVETGQPQHF
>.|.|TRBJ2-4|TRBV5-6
TGTGCCAGCAGCTTTGGTGGTTCGGTAATTCAGTACTTC
CASSFGGSVIQYF
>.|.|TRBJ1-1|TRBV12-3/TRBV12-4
TGTGCCAGCAGTCGTAGGAACACTGAAGCTTTCTTT
CASSRRNTEAFF
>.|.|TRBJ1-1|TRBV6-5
TGTGCCAGCAGTTACATAGGGGACGGCACTGAAGCTTTCTTT
CASSYIGDGTEAFF
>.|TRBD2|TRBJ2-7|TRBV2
TGTGCCAGCAGTGAGGCGGGCGGGAGCATCAGCGAGCAGTACTTC
CASSEAGGSISEQYF
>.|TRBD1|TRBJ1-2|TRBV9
TGTGCCAGCAGCGGAGGCCAGGGACAGAACTTCTATGGCTACACCTTC
CASSGGQGQNFYGYTF
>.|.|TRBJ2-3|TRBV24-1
TGTGCCACCAGTGCCCGAGACAGAAGCACAGATACGCAGTATTTT
CATSARDRSTDTQYF
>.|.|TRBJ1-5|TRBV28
TGTGCCAGCAGCCCCACGACAGGAGAATTGCGCCAGCCCCAGCATTTT
CASSPTTGELRQPQHF
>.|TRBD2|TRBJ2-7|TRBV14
TGTGCCAGCAGCCAACTGACTAGCTTAGCCTCCTCCTACGAGCAGTACTTC
CASSQLTSLASSYEQYF
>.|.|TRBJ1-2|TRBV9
TGTGCCAGCAGGGGAAACACAGGGCCTGGCTACACCTTC
CASRGNTGPGYTF
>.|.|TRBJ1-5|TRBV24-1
TGTGCCATGAGGGGAGGCAATCAGCCCCAGCATTTT
CAMRGGNQPQHF
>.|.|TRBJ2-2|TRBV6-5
TGTGCCAGCAGTTACTCTACGAGTTACACCGGGGAGCTGTTTTTT
CASSYSTSYTGELFF
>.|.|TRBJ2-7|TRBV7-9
TGTGCCAGCAGCTTCTCCTACGAGCAGTACTTC
CASSFSYEQYF
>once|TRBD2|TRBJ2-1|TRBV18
TGTGCCAGCTCATCGGGACTAGCGCGTTACAATGAGCAGTTCTTC
CASSSGLARYNEQFF
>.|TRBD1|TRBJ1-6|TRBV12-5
TGTGCTAGTGGTTTGTTTCCGGGACAGCGGTCGTTTAATTCACCCCTCCACTTT
CASGLFPGQRSFNSPLHF
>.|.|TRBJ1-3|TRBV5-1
TGCGCCAGCAGCCAAGGCAGCTCTGGAAACACCATATATTTT
CASSQGSSGNTIYF
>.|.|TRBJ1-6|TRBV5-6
TGTGCCAGCAGCTTGCGGGGGGGGGCATCACCCCTCCACTTT
CASSLRGGASPLHF
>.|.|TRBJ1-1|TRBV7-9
TGTGCCAGCAGCTTCCCCGATCGGGGATACACTGAAGCTTTCTTT
CASSFPDRGYTEAFF
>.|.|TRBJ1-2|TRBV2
TGTGCCAGCAGCCAGTCAAGGACCAGGATGAATGCCCTCTATGGCTACACCTTC
CASSQSRTRMNALYGYTF
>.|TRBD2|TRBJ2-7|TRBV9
TGTGCCAGCTCCCCACGGGAGGGCCTTGGGGGCGAGCAGTACTTC
CASSPREGLGGEQYF
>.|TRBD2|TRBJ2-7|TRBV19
TGTGCCAGTAGTATGGGGGGGTACGAGCAGTACTTC
CASSMGGYEQYF
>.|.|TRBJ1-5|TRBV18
TGTGCCAGCTCAACAGAAGGCAATCAGCCCCAGCATTTT
CASSTEGNQPQHF
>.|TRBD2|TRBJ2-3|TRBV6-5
TGTGCCAGCAGCAAGCGGGGGGAGGGGGATACGCAGTATTTT
CASSKRGEGDTQYF
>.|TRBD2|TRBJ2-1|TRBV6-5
TGTGCCAGCAGTTACCGTGGGACTAACGGTGAGCAGTTCTTC
CASSYRGTNGEQFF
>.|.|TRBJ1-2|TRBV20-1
TGCAGTCCTTATGGCTACACCTTC
CSPYGYTF
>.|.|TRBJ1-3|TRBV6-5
TGTGCCAGCAGGCCAGGGCACTCTGGAAACACCATATATTTT
CASRPGHSGNTIYF
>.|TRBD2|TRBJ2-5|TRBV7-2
TGTGCCAGCAGCTTAAGGCGCAGCGGGGGGGCTTCGGAGACCCAGTACTTC
CASSLRRSGGASETQYF
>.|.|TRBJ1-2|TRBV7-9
TGTGCCAGCAGCTCCTCCACAGTGCCGAGGGGTTACACCTTC
CASSSSTVPRGYTF
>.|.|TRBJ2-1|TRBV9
TGTGCCAGCAGCTACCGGGACTCTCTCGGTGAGCAGTTCTTC
CASSYRDSLGEQFF
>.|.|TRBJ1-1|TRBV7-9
TGTGCCAGCAGGGTCCCGGGGAACACTGAAGCTTTCTTT
CASRVPGNTEAFF